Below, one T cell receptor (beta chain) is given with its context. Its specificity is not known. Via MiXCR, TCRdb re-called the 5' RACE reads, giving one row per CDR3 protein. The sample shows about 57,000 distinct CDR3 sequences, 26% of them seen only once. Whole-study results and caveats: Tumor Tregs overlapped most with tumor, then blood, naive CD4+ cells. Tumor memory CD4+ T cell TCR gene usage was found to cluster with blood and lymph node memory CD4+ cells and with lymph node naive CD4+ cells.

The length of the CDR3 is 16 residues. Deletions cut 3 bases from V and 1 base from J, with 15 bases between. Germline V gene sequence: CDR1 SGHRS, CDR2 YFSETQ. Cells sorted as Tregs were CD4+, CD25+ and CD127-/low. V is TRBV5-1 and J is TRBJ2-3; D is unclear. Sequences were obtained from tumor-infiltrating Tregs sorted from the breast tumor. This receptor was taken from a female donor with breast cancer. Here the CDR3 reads CASSYDTPVGTDTQYF. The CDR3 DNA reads TGCGCCAGCAGCTATGACACCCCCGTGGGCACAGATACGCAGTATTTT.